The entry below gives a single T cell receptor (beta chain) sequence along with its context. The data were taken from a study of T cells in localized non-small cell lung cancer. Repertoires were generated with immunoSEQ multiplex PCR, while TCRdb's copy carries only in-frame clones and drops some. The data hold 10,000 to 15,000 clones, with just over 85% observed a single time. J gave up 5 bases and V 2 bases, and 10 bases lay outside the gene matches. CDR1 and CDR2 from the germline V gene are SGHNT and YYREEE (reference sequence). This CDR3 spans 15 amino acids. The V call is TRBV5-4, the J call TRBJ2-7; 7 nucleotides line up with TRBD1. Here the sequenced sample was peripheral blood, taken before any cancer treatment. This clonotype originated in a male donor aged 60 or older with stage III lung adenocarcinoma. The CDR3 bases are TGTGCCAGCAGCTTAGACAGGGTAGTCGCCCACGAGCAGTACTTC. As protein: CASSLDRVVAHEQYF.